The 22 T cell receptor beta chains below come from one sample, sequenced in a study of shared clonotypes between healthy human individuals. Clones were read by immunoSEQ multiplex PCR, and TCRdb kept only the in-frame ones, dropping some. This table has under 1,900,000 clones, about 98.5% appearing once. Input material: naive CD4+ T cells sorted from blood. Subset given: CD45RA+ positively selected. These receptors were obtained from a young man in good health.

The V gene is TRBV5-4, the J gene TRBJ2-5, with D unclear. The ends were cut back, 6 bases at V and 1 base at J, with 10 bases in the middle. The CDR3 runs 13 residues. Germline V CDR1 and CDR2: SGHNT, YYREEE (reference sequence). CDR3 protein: CASMSGIQETQYF. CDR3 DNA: TGTGCCAGCATGAGTGGGATCCAAGAGACCCAGTACTTC.

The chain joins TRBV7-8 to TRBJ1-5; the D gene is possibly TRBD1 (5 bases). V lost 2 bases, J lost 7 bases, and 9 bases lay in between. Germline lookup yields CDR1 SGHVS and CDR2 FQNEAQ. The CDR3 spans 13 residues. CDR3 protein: CASSLTRDQPQHF. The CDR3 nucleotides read TGTGCCAGCAGCTTAACCAGGGACCAGCCCCAGCATTTT.

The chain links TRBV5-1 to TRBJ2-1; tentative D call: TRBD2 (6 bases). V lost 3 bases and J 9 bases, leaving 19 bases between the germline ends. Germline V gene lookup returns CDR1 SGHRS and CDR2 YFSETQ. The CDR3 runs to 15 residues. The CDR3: CASSSRGLLQSEQFF. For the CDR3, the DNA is TGCGCCAGCAGCTCAAGGGGACTCCTACAATCTGAGCAGTTCTTC.

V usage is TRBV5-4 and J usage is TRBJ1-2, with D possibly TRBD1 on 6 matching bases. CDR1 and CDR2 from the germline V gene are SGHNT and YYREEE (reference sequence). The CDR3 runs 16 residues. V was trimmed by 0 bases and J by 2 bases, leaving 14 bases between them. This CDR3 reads CASSLVSAGANYGYTF. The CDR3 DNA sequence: TGTGCCAGCAGCTTGGTATCGGCAGGGGCAAACTATGGCTACACCTTC.

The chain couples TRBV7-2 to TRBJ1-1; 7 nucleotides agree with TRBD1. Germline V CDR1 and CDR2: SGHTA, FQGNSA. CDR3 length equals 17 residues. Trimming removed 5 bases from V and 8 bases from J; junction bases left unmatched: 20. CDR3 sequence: CASSLSLGTASHLEAFF. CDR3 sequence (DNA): TGTGCCAGCAGCCTTAGTCTTGGGACAGCCTCCCACTTGGAAGCTTTCTTT. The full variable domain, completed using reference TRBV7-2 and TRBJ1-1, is GAGVSQSPSNKVTEKGKDVELRCDPISGHTALYWYRQSLGQGLEFLIYFQGNSAPDKSGLPSDRFSAERTGGSVSTLTIQRTQQEDSAVYLCASSLSLGTASHLEAFFGQGTRLTVV.

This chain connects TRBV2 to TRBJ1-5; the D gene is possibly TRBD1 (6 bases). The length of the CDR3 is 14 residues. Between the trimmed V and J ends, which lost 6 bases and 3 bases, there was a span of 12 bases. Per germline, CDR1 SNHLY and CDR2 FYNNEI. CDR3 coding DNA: TGTGCCAGCAGGGGAGACAGGTTCAATCAGCCCCAGCATTTT. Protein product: CASRGDRFNQPQHF.

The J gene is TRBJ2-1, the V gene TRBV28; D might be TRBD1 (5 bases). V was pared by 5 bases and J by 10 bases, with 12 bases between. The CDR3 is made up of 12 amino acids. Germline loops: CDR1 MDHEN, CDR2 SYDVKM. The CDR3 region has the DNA TGTGCCAGCAGTCAGGGCCGGCTGGAGCAGTTCTTC. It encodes CASSQGRLEQFF.

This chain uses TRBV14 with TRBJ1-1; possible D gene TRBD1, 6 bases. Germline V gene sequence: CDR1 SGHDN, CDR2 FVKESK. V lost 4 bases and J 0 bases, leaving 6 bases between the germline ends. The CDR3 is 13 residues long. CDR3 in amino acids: CASSRTVNTEAFF. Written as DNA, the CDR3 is TGTGCCAGCAGCCGGACAGTGAACACTGAAGCTTTCTTT.

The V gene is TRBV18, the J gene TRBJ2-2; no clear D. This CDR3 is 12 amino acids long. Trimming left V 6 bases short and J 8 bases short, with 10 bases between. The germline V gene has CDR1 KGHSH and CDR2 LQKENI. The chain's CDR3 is CASSSRIGELFF. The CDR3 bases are TGTGCCAGCTCTTCCCGGATTGGGGAGCTGTTTTTT.

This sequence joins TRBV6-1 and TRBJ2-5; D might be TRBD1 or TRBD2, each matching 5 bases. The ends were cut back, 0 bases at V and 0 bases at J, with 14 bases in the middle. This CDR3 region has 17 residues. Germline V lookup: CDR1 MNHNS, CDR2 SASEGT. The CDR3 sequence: CASSEAPGRTYQETQYF. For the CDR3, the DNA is TGTGCCAGCAGTGAAGCCCCGGGACGTACTTACCAAGAGACCCAGTACTTC.

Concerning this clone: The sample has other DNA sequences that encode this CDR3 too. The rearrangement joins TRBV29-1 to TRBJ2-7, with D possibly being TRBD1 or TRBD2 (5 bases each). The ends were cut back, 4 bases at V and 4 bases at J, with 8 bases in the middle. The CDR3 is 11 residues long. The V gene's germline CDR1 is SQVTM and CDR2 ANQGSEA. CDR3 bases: TGCAGCGTTGCAGGGAGATACGAGCAGTACTTC. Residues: CSVAGRYEQYF.

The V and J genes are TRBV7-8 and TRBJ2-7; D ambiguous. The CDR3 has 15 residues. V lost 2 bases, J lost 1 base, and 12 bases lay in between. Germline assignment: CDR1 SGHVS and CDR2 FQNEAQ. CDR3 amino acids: CASSLLLRESYEQYF. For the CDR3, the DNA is TGTGCCAGCAGCTTACTTCTGCGTGAGTCCTACGAGCAGTACTTC. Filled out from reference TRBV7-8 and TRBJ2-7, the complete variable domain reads GAGVSQSPRYKVAKRGQDVALRCDPISGHVSLFWYQQALGQGPEFLTYFQNEAQLDKSGLPSDRFFAERPEGSVSTLKIQRTQQEDSAVYLCASSLLLRESYEQYFGPGTRLTVT.

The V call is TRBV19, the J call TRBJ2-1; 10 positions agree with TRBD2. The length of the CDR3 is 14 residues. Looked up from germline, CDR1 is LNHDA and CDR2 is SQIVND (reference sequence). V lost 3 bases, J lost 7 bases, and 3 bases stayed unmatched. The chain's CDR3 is CASSISGRLNEQFF. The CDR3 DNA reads TGTGCCAGTAGTATTAGCGGGAGGTTGAATGAGCAGTTCTTC. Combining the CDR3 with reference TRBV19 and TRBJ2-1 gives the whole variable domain DGGITQSPKYLFRKEGQNVTLSCEQNLNHDAMYWYRQDPGQGLRLIYYSQIVNDFQKGDIAEGYSVSREKKESFPLTVTSAQKNPTAFYLCASSISGRLNEQFFGPGTRLTVL.

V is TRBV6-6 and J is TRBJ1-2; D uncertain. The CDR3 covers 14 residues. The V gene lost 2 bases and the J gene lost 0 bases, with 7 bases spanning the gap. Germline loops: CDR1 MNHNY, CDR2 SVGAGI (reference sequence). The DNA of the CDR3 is TGTGCCAGCAGTTACCCTCCAGCTAACTATGGCTACACCTTC. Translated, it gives CASSYPPANYGYTF.

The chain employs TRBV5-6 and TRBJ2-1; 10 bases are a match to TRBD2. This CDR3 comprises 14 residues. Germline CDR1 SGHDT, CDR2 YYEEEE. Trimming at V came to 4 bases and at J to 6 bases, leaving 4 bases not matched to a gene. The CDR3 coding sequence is TGTGCCAGCAGCGTAACTAGCGGGATCAATGAGCAGTTCTTC. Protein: CASSVTSGINEQFF.

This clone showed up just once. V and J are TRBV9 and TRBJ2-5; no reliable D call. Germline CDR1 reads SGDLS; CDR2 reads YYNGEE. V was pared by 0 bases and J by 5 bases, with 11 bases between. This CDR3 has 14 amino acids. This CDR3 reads CASSVASASETQYF. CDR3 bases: TGTGCCAGCAGCGTAGCTTCGGCTTCCGAGACCCAGTACTTC.

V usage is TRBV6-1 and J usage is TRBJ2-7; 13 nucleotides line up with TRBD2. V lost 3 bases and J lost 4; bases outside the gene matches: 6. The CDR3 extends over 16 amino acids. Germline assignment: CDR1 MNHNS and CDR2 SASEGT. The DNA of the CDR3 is TGTGCCAGCAGTGAGGGACTAGCGGGATTCGGGTACGAGCAGTACTTC. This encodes CASSEGLAGFGYEQYF.

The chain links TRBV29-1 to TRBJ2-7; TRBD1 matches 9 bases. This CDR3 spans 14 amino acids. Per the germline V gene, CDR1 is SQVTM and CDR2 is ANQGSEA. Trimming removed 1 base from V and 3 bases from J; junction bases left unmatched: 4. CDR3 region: CSVEAGTGYYEQYF. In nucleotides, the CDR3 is TGCAGCGTTGAAGCAGGGACAGGGTACTACGAGCAGTACTTC.

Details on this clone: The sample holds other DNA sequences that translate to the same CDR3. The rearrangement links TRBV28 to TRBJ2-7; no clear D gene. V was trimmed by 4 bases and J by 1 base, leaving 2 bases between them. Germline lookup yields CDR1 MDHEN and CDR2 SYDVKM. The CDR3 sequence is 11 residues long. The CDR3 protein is CASSSSYEQYF. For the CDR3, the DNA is TGTGCCAGCAGTTCTTCCTACGAGCAGTACTTC. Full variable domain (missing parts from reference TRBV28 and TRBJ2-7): DVKVTQSSRYLVKRTGEKVFLECVQDMDHENMFWYRQDPGLGLRLIYFSYDVKMKEKGDIPEGYSVSREKKERFSLILESASTNQTSMYLCASSSSYEQYFGPGTRLTVT.

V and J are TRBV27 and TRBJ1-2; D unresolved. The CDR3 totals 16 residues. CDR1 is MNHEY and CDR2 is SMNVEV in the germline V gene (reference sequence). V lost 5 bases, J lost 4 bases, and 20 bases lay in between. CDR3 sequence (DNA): TGTGCCAGCAGTCCCTTAGGGAGTCAGACCGCCTATGGCTACACCTTC. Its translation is CASSPLGSQTAYGYTF.

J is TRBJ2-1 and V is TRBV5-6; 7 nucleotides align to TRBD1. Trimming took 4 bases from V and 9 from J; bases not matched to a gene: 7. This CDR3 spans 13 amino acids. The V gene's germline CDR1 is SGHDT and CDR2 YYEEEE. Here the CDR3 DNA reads TGTGCCAGCAGCGTTAACAGGGGTGGTGAGCAGTTCTTC. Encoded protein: CASSVNRGGEQFF.

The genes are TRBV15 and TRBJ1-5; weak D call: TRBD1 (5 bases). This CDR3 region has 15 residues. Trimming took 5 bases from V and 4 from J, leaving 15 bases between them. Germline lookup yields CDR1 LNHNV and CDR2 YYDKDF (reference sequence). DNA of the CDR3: TGTGCCACCAGCCTCTGGTCAGGGTCTAATCAGCCCCAGCATTTT. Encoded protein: CATSLWSGSNQPQHF.